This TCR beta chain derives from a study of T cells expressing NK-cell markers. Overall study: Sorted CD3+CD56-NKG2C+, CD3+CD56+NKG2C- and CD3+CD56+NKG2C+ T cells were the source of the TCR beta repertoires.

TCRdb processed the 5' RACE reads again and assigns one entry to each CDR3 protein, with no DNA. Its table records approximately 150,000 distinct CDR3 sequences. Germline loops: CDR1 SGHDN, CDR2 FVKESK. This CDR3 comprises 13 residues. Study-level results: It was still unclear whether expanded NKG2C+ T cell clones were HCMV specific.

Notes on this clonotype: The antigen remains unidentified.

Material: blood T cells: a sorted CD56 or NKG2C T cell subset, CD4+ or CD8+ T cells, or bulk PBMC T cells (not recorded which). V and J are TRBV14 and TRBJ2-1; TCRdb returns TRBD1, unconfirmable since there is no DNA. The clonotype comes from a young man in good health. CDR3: CASSQGVRQKQFF.